This passage covers 22 T cell receptor beta chains from one sample sequenced in a study of vaccination and CD4 T cells after COVID-19. With the Oncomine TCR Beta short-read assay, DNA from cultured CD4+ T cells was sequenced. Genomic DNA was isolated from cultured CD4+ T cells. TCRdb independently ran MiXCR on the PCR reads; one entry per CDR3 protein. The data show more than 10,000 distinct CDR3 sequences, approximately 31% seen once. Treatment noted: roughly 10-day PBMC culture with coronavirus spike peptide pools or control peptides (ViraFEST assay). From the unexposed donor, CD4+ T cells were collected ahead of the COVID-19 pandemic (2011-2018). No antigen has been identified for these receptors. Input material: CD4+ T cells from blood, cultured in vitro. The receptors shown here come from a human donor in good health.

The chain uses TRBV19 and TRBJ2-7, with TRBD1 as a possible D gene (5 bases). From germline, CDR1 is LNHDA and CDR2 SQIVND (reference sequence). The ends were cut back, 3 bases at V and 0 bases at J, with 12 bases in the middle. The CDR3 spans 15 residues. This chain's CDR3 is CASSIGAYSSYEQYF. Here the CDR3 DNA reads TGTGCCAGTAGTATTGGGGCCTATAGCTCCTACGAGCAGTACTTC.

The rearrangement joins TRBV5-4 to TRBJ2-3, with 9 bases identical to TRBD1. The CDR3 extends over 14 amino acids. Germline V CDR1 and CDR2: SGHNT, YYREEE (reference sequence). With 3 bases clipped from V and 8 bases from J, the junction kept 7 bases outside the gene matches. CDR3 nucleotides: TGTGCCAGCAGCTCGGGACAGGGACCGAGTACGCAGTATTTT. Translated, it gives CASSSGQGPSTQYF.

This clonotype occurred a few times. V is TRBV7-2 and J is TRBJ2-1, with D possibly TRBD2 on 5 matching bases. Germline CDR1 SGHTA, CDR2 FQGNSA. V lost 3 bases and J 2 bases, leaving 14 bases between the germline ends. This CDR3 has 16 residues. The CDR3 loop reads CASSFPTRLTYNEQFF. The CDR3 DNA reads as TGTGCCAGCAGCTTCCCAACTAGGTTGACCTACAATGAGCAGTTCTTC.

The rearrangement links TRBV20-1 to TRBJ1-5, with D possibly matching TRBD1 (6 bases). The CDR3 is made up of 14 amino acids. Germline-derived CDR1 and CDR2 are DFQATT and SNEGSKA (reference sequence). The V end lost 6 bases, the J end lost 0 bases, and 12 bases lay between the germline ends. In DNA, the CDR3 is TGCAGTGCCAGCGGACAGAATAGCAATCAGCCCCAGCATTTT. Translated, it gives CSASGQNSNQPQHF.

This clonotype was picked up a small number of times. The chain has TRBV10-2 and TRBJ1-1, with 7 bases that match TRBD1. V was pared by 1 base and J by 4 bases, with 3 bases of the junction left unmatched. This CDR3 spans 14 amino acids. Per germline, CDR1 WSHSY and CDR2 SAAADI. CDR3 in DNA: TGCGCCAGCAGTGAGTTAGGGGGCGGCACTGAAGCTTTCTTT. Protein sequence: CASSELGGGTEAFF.

The chain carries TRBV20-1 and TRBJ2-2, with D possibly matching TRBD1 (6 bases). The CDR3 is 15 amino acids. With 6 bases removed from V and 1 base from J, the gap between germline ends came to 15 bases. The germline V gene has CDR1 DFQATT and CDR2 SNEGSKA (reference sequence). CDR3: CSASDDRRNTGELFF. CDR3 DNA: TGCAGTGCCTCCGATGACAGGAGGAACACCGGGGAGCTGTTTTTT.

The chain joins TRBV5-4 to TRBJ2-2; possibly TRBD1 for D (6 bases). Germline values: CDR1 SGHNT, CDR2 YYREEE (reference sequence). V was pared by 0 bases and J by 4 bases, with 10 bases between. The CDR3 spans 15 residues. In nucleotides, the CDR3 is TGTGCCAGCAGCTTGGGACAGGAGATCACCGGGGAGCTGTTTTTT. This codes for CASSLGQEITGELFF. The complete variable domain, with remaining parts taken from reference TRBV5-4 and TRBJ2-2, reads ETGVTQSPTHLIKTRGQQVTLRCSSQSGHNTVSWYQQALGQGPQFIFQYYREEENGRGNFPPRFSGLQFPNYSSELNVNALELDDSALYLCASSLGQEITGELFFGEGSRLTVL.

This chain joins TRBV5-5 and TRBJ2-7; 7 positions match TRBD1. Germline V CDR1 and CDR2: SGHKS, YYEKEE (reference sequence). The trim removed 0 bases at V and 2 bases at J, leaving 5 bases unmatched. The CDR3 totals 15 residues. The CDR3, as DNA: TGTGCCAGCAGCTTGGAAAGGGGGCCTACCTACGAGCAGTACTTC. Protein sequence: CASSLERGPTYEQYF.

In this sample, this clonotype turned up a few times. The V call is TRBV7-2, the J call TRBJ1-2; D unresolved. The CDR3 is made up of 13 amino acids. Trimming pared 2 bases from V and 7 bases from J, leaving 11 bases between. Germline V gene lookup returns CDR1 SGHTA and CDR2 FQGNSA. The CDR3 nucleotides read TGTGCCAGCAGCTTATGGGCCCTGGCTGGCTACACCTTC. Its protein product is CASSLWALAGYTF.

This clonotype was observed a few times. This rearrangement joins TRBV25-1 to TRBJ1-1; tentative D call: TRBD1 (5 bases). Germline V gene lookup returns CDR1 MGHDK and CDR2 SYGVNS. The CDR3 spans 14 residues. The ends were cut back, 1 base at V and 6 bases at J, with 12 bases in the middle. This CDR3 is CASSEWGREPEAFF. CDR3 in DNA: TGTGCCAGCAGTGAATGGGGCAGGGAACCTGAAGCTTTCTTT.

The chain combines TRBV14 with TRBJ1-2; D is possibly TRBD1 (5 bases). CDR1 is SGHDN and CDR2 is FVKESK in the germline V gene. The length of the CDR3 is 17 residues. V was shortened by 2 bases and J by 2 bases, with 18 bases between the two germline ends. CDR3 in amino acids: CASSQMIQGGGNYGYTF. The CDR3, as DNA: TGTGCCAGCAGCCAAATGATTCAGGGAGGTGGCAACTATGGCTACACCTTC.

This clonotype was observed a handful of times. This chain uses TRBV7-2 with TRBJ1-2; D gene unclear. Germline V CDR1 and CDR2: SGHTA, FQGNSA. The CDR3 runs 13 residues. V was shortened by 5 bases and J by 6 bases, with 13 bases between the two germline ends. The CDR3 DNA is TGTGCCAGCAGCCCGTCTGAGGGCCATGGCTACACCTTC. This codes for CASSPSEGHGYTF.

This clonotype showed up just a few times. The V and J genes are TRBV19 and TRBJ2-5; D is uncertain. Germline V lookup: CDR1 LNHDA, CDR2 SQIVND (reference sequence). CDR3 size: 11 residues. Trimming left V 2 bases short and J 5 bases short, with 3 bases between. The chain's CDR3 is CASSIMETQYF. The CDR3 DNA is TGTGCCAGTAGTATAATGGAGACCCAGTACTTC.

The J gene is TRBJ2-5, the V gene TRBV5-6, with D hard to call. The CDR3 runs 16 residues. Trimming removed 0 bases from V and 3 bases from J, with 15 bases in between. Germline assignment: CDR1 SGHDT and CDR2 YYEEEE. The CDR3 reads CASSLAIQRMEETQYF. In nucleotides, the CDR3 is TGTGCCAGCAGCTTGGCAATACAACGGATGGAAGAGACCCAGTACTTC. The whole variable domain, filled in from reference TRBV5-6 and TRBJ2-5, reads DAGVTQSPTHLIKTRGQQVTLRCSPKSGHDTVSWYQQALGQGPQFIFQYYEEEERQRGNFPDRFSGHQFPNYSSELNVNALLLGDSALYLCASSLAIQRMEETQYFGPGTRLLVL.

This clonotype was found a few times. The rearrangement joins TRBV28 to TRBJ1-1; D uncertain. The CDR3 sequence is 16 residues long. The V end was cut by 6 bases, the J end by 2 bases, with 19 bases between. The germline V gene has CDR1 MDHEN and CDR2 SYDVKM. The CDR3 is CASRPGGEQLNTEAFF. CDR3 bases: TGTGCCAGCAGGCCTGGCGGGGAACAGTTAAACACTGAAGCTTTCTTT.

CDR3 nucleotides: TGTGCCACCAGTGATTCCGGGCGGGACACCGGGGAGCTGTTTTTT. This gives the protein CATSDSGRDTGELFF. The chain carries TRBV24-1 and TRBJ2-2; D may be TRBD2 (5 bases). Trimming removed 2 bases at V and 3 bases at J, with 9 bases between. CDR3 length equals 15 residues. The V gene's germline CDR1 is KGHDR and CDR2 SFDVKD.

The chain joins TRBV2 to TRBJ1-4, with TRBD1 identical over 9 bases. V gave up 7 bases and J gave up 7 bases; unmatched junction bases: 7. CDR3 length: 14 amino acids. The germline gives CDR1 SNHLY, CDR2 FYNNEI. The CDR3 protein is CASTKDRGFEKLFF. The CDR3 region has the DNA TGTGCCAGCACCAAGGACAGGGGATTTGAAAAACTGTTTTTT.

J is TRBJ1-2 and V is TRBV30; D is possibly TRBD1 (6 bases). Per germline, CDR1 GTSNPN and CDR2 SVGIG (reference sequence). The CDR3 totals 13 residues. V was cut by 0 bases and J by 4 bases, with 9 bases left in between. CDR3 amino acids: CAWSVGQTYGYTF. The CDR3 DNA reads as TGTGCCTGGAGTGTAGGACAGACCTATGGCTACACCTTC.

V gene TRBV6-2 or TRBV6-3 combines with J gene TRBJ2-5; TRBD1 aligns across 9 bases. The germline gives CDR1 MNHEY, CDR2 SVGEGT. This CDR3 is 14 amino acids long. The V gene end was trimmed by 2 bases and the J gene end by 6 bases; junction bases not matched to a gene: 4. CDR3 residues: CASSYGTGTKTQYF. The DNA for the CDR3 is TGTGCCAGCAGTTACGGGACAGGGACCAAGACCCAGTACTTC.

This clonotype is medium-sized within its sample. This chain connects TRBV20-1 to TRBJ2-3; D gene unclear. The CDR3 loop spans 11 amino acids. V was cut by 6 bases and J by 4 bases, with 8 bases left in between. Germline CDR1 and CDR2: DFQATT and SNEGSKA (reference sequence). CDR3 residues: CSARPADTQYF. CDR3 sequence (DNA): TGCAGTGCGAGACCGGCAGATACGCAGTATTTT.

The chain carries TRBV5-1 and TRBJ1-2; tentatively, D is TRBD1 (5 bases). CDR1 SGHRS and CDR2 YFSETQ come from the germline V gene. V was trimmed by 4 bases and J by 4 bases, leaving 14 bases between them. The CDR3 is 14 residues long. CDR3: CASSPGTQFYGYTF. The DNA for the CDR3 is TGCGCCAGCAGCCCCGGGACGCAGTTCTATGGCTACACCTTC.

This clonotype was counted only a few times. J is TRBJ2-7 and V is TRBV27; tentative D call: TRBD1 (6 bases). V was cut by 4 bases and J by 8 bases, with 15 bases left in between. CDR1 is MNHEY, CDR2 SMNVEV, per germline (reference sequence). This CDR3 is 13 amino acids long. CDR3 DNA sequence: TGTGCCAGCAGTTCCTACAGGGTTAGGAAGCAGTACTTC. It codes for CASSSYRVRKQYF.